The present T cell receptor (beta chain) was sequenced within a study of blood T cell repertoires in COVID-19. About the study: Researchers got acute and convalescent COVID-19 samples from the United States, Italy and Spain. T cells, B-cell-depleted T cells, or PBMCs provided the cDNA or gDNA that served as material.

Germline V gene data show CDR1 as GTSNPN and CDR2 as SVGIG (reference sequence). Between the trimmed V and J ends, which lost 2 bases and 7 bases, there was a span of 20 bases. This CDR3 contains 16 residues. Authors' analysis steps: It was from reference gene primer amplification that nucleated cell counts were estimated. The protocol was immunoSEQ multiplex PCR, while the TCRdb copy is restricted to in-frame clones and leaves out a portion. V and J calls and clone size are those listed in that table; D and trimming were worked out from the DNA. The sample carries around 94,000 clones, 75% to 90% recorded once.

The specimen was peripheral blood. The genes are TRBV30 and TRBJ2-2; D not resolved. The source of this sequence is a man of 80 years or more with acute or convalescent COVID-19. CDR3 DNA sequence: TGTGCCTGGAGTCAGCCCACCGGGTCCGGCGGCGGGGAGCTGTTTTTT. Protein sequence: CAWSQPTGSGGGELFF. Full variable domain (outside the CDR3, taken from reference TRBV30 and TRBJ2-2): SQTIHQWPATLVQPVGSPLSLECTVEGTSNPNLYWYRQAAGRGLQLLFYSVGIGQISSEVPQNLSASRPQDRQFILSSKKLLLSDSGFYLCAWSQPTGSGGGELFFGEGSRLTVL.